Reported below is one T cell receptor (beta chain). The sample comes from a study of spatial heterogeneity in lung cancer. The time point denotes: sample taken at primary tumor resection. The CDR3 has 14 amino acids. Trimming removed 4 bases from V and 3 bases from J, with 12 bases in between. Using its own MiXCR run on the 5' RACE reads, TCRdb lists one record per CDR3 protein. The data hold about 36,000 distinct CDR3 sequences, with 6.5% to 9% observed a single time. The sequences come from PBMCs, collected at surgery. J is TRBJ1-1 and V is TRBV12-3 or TRBV12-4, with D perhaps TRBD1 (6 bases). The TCR comes from a female donor with early-stage non-small cell lung cancer. The DNA for the CDR3 is TGTGCCAGCAGTTACCAGGGGACGGACACTGAAGCTTTCTTT. It codes for CASSYQGTDTEAFF.